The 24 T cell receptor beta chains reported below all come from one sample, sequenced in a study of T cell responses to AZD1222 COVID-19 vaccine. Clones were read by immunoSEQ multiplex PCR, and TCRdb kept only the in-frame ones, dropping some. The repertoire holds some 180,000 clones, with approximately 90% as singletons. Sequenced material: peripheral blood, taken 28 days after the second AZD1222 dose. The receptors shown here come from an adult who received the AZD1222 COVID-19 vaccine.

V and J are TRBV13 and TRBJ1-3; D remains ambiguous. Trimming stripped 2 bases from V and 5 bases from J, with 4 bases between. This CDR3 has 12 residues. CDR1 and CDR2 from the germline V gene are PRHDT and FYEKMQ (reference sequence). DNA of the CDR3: TGTGCCAGCAGCTTACGGCGAAACACCATATATTTT. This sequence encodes CASSLRRNTIYF.

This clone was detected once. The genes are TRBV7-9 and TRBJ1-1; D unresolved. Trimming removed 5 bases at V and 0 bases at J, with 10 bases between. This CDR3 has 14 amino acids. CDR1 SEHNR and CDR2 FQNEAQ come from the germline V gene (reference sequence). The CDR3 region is CASSLVALNTEAFF. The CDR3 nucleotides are TGTGCCAGCAGCCTGGTTGCATTGAACACTGAAGCTTTCTTT.

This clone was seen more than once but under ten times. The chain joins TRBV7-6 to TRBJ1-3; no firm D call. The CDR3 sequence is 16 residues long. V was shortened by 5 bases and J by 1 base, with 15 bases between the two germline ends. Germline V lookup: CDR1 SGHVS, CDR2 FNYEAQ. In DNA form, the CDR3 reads TGTGCCAGCAGCCCCGAGATCCCGCATTCTGGAAACACCATATATTTT. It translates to CASSPEIPHSGNTIYF.

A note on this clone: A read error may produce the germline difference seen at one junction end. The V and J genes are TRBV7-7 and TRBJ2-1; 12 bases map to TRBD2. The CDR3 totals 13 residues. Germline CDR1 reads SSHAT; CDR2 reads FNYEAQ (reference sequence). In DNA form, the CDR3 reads TGTGCTAGCAGTAGACTAGCGGGAGTAGAGCAGTTCTTC. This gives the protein CASSRLAGVEQFF. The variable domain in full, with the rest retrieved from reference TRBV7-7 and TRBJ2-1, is GAGVSQSPRYKVTKRGQDVTLRCDPISSHATLYWYQQALGQGPEFLTYFNYEAQPDKSGLPSDRFSAERPEGSISTLTIQRTEQRDSAMYRCASSRLAGVEQFFGPGTRLTVL.

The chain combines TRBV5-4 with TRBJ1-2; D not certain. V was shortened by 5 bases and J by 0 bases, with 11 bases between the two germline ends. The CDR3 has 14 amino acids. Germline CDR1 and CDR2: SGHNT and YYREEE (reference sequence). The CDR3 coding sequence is TGTGCCAGCAGGTTTGGAAGAGCTAACTATGGCTACACCTTC. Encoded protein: CASRFGRANYGYTF.

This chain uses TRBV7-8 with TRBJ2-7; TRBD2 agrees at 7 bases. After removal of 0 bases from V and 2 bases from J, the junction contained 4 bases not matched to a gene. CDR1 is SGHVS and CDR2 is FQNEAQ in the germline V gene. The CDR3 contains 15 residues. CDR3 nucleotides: TGTGCCAGCAGCTTAGCCTGGGGGGGAACCTACGAGCAGTACTTC. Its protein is CASSLAWGGTYEQYF.

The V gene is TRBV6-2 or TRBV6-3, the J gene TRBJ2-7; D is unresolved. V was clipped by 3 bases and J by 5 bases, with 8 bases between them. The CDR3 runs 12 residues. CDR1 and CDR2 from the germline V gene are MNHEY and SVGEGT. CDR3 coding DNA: TGTGCCAGCAGTTATTCGGTCCACGAGCAGTACTTC. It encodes CASSYSVHEQYF.

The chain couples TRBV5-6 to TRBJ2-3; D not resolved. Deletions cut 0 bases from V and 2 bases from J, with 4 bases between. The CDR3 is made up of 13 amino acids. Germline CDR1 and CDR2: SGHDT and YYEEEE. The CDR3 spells CASSLADTDTQYF. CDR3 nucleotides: TGTGCCAGCAGCTTGGCGGACACAGATACGCAGTATTTT. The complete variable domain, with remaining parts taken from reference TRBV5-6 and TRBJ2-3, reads DAGVTQSPTHLIKTRGQQVTLRCSPKSGHDTVSWYQQALGQGPQFIFQYYEEEERQRGNFPDRFSGHQFPNYSSELNVNALLLGDSALYLCASSLADTDTQYFGPGTRLTVL.

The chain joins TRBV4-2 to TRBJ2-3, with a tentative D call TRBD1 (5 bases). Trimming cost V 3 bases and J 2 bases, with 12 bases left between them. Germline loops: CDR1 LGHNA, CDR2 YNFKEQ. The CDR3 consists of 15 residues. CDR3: CASSHGARPTDTQYF. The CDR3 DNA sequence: TGTGCCAGCAGCCATGGGGCCAGGCCCACAGATACGCAGTATTTT.

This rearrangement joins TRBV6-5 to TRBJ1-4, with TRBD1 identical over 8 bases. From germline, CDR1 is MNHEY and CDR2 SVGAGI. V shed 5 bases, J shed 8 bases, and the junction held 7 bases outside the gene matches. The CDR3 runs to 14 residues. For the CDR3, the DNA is TGTGCCAGCAGTCCAGGACAGGGCCGAGAAAAACTGTTTTTT. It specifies CASSPGQGREKLFF.

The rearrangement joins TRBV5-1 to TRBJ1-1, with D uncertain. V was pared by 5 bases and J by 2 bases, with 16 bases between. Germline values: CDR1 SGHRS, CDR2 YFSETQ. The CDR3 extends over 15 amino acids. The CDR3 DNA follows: TGCGCCAGCAGACCTACCCCCCCAGCAAACACTGAAGCTTTCTTT. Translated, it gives CASRPTPPANTEAFF.

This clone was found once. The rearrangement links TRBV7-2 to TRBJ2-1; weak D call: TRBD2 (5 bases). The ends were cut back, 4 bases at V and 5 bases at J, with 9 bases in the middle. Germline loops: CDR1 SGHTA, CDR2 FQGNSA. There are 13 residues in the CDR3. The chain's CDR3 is CASSSGVNNEQFF. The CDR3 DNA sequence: TGTGCCAGCAGCTCCGGGGTCAACAATGAGCAGTTCTTC.

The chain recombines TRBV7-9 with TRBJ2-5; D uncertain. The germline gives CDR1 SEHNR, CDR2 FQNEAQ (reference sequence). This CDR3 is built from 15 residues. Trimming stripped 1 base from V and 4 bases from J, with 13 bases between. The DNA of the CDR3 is TGTGCCAGCAGCTTAGAGCTGGTAGCAGGAGAGACCCAGTACTTC. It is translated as CASSLELVAGETQYF.

Here the CDR3 reads CAWGTGSYYGYTF. Written as DNA, the CDR3 is TGTGCCTGGGGGACAGGCTCCTACTATGGCTACACCTTC. V gene TRBV30 combines with J gene TRBJ1-2; TRBD1 matches at 8 bases. With V trimmed by 5 bases and J by 3 bases, 5 bases remained unmatched. CDR3 length: 13 amino acids. The germline gives CDR1 GTSNPN, CDR2 SVGIG (reference sequence).

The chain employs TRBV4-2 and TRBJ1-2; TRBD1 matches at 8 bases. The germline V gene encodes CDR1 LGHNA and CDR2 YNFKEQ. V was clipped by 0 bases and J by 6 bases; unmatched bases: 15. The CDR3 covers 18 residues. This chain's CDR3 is CASSQDYIRGQGTNGYTF. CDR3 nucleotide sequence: TGTGCCAGCAGCCAAGATTACATCCGCGGACAGGGCACAAATGGCTACACCTTC.

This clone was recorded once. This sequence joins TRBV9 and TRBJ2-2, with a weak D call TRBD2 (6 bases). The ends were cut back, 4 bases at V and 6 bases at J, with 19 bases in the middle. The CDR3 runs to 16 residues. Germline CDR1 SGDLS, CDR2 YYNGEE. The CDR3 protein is CASSHPSGWLAGELFF. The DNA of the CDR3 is TGTGCCAGCAGCCACCCCAGCGGGTGGTTGGCCGGGGAGCTGTTTTTT.

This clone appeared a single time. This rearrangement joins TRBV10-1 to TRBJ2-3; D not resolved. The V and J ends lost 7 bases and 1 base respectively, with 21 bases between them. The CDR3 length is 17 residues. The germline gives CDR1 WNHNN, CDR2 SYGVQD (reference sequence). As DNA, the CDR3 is TGCGCCAGCAACAGTCTACACTTCAAGGCCGGCACAGATACGCAGTATTTT. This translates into CASNSLHFKAGTDTQYF.

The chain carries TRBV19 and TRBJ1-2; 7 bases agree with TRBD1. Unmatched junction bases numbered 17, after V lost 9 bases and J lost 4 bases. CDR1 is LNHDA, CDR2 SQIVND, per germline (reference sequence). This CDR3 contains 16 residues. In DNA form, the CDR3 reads TGTGCCAGCCAAGTAAGGGAAAGACAGGGTACCTATGGCTACACCTTC. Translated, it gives CASQVRERQGTYGYTF.

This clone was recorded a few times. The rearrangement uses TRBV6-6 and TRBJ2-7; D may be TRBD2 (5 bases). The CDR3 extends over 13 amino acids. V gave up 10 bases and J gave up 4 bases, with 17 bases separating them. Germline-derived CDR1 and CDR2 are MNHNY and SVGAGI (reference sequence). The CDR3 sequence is CANHPGERYEQYF. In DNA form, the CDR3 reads TGTGCCAACCACCCCGGGGAGAGGTACGAGCAGTACTTC.

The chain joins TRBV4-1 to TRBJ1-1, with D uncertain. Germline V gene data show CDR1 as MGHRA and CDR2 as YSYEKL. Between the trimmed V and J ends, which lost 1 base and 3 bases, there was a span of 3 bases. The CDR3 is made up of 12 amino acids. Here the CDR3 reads CASSQVDTEAFF. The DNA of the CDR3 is TGCGCCAGCAGCCAAGTGGACACTGAAGCTTTCTTT.

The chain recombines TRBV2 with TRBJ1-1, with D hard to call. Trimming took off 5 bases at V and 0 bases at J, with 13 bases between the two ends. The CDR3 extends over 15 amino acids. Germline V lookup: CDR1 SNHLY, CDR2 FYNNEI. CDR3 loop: CASSLQGRLNTEAFF. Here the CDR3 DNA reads TGTGCCAGCAGTCTTCAAGGACGGCTGAACACTGAAGCTTTCTTT.

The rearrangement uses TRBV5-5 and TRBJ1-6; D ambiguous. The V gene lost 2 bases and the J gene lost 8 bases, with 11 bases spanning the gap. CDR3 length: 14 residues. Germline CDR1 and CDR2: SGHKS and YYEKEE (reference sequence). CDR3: CASSFDWTDSPLHF. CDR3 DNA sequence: TGTGCCAGCAGCTTTGACTGGACGGATTCACCCCTCCACTTT.

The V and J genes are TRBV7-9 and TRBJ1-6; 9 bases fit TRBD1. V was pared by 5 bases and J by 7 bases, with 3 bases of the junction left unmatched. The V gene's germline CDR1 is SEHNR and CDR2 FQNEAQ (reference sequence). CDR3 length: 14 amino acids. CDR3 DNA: TGTGCCAGCAGCCAAGACAGGGGGAATTCACCCCTCCACTTT. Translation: CASSQDRGNSPLHF.

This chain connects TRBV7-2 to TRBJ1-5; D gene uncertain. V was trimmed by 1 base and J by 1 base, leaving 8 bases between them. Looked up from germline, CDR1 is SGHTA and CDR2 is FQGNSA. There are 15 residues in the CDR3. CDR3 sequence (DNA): TGTGCCAGCAGCTTAGGAGGAGGGAGCAATCAGCCCCAGCATTTT. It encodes CASSLGGGSNQPQHF.